This T cell receptor (beta chain) was recorded in a study of CD8+ T cells in alopecia areata. This clone was recorded a few times. Looked up from germline, CDR1 is SNHLY and CDR2 is FYNNEI. This CDR3 spans 12 amino acids. The V end lost 6 bases, the J end lost 5 bases, and 10 bases lay between the germline ends. Specified treatment: oral pan-JAK inhibitor, 5-10 mg twice daily. Reverse transcribed after extraction, RNA yielded cDNA as the sequencing template. The protocol was immunoSEQ multiplex PCR, while the TCRdb copy is restricted to in-frame clones and leaves out a portion. The sample holds 200,000 to 250,000 clones, over 60% seen once.

The source was CD4+ T cells sorted from blood, collected between weeks 43 and 45, from a patient treated with tofacitinib. The clonotype was recovered from a human donor with alopecia areata. The rearrangement links TRBV2 to TRBJ1-2; maybe TRBD1 (5 bases). The CDR3 DNA follows: TGTGCCAGCAGAGGGGTGGGGTATGGCTACACCTTC. It encodes CASRGVGYGYTF. Looking up the rest from reference TRBV2 and TRBJ1-2 gives the full variable domain: EPEVTQTPSHQVTQMGQEVILRCVPISNHLYFYWYRQILGQKVEFLVSFYNNEISEKSEIFDDQFSVERPDGSNFTLKIRSTKLEDSAMYFCASRGVGYGYTFGSGTRLTVV.